This T cell receptor (beta chain) was documented in a study of CD8+ T cells in alopecia areata. Overall study: Oral tofacitinib, 5 to 10 mg twice daily, was given in an open-label trial. Tofacitinib exposure lasted 6 to 18 months, followed by 6 months off drug.

V dropped 4 bases and J dropped 0 bases, with 7 bases sitting between them. CDR1 and CDR2 from the germline V gene are GTSNPN and SVGIG (reference sequence). The CDR3 loop spans 13 amino acids. Treatment reported: oral pan-JAK inhibitor, 5-10 mg twice daily. In each case, RNA was isolated and then reverse transcribed into cDNA as the sequencing template. This table comes from immunoSEQ multiplex PCR, and its TCRdb copy is limited to in-frame clones, with some not included. The profile shows about 190,000 clones, 55% to 70% of them singletons. The input for sequencing was CD4+ T cells sorted from blood, taken at week 4, from a patient treated with tofacitinib. The TCR sequence derives from a human donor with alopecia areata. The chain employs TRBV30 and TRBJ1-3; D gene unclear. DNA for the CDR3: TGTGCCTGGACCCGGGACTCTGGAAACACCATATATTTT. It is translated as CAWTRDSGNTIYF.